Reported below is one T cell receptor beta chain. This record belongs to a study of T cell responses to AZD1222 COVID-19 vaccine. The CDR3 is 16 residues long. From germline, CDR1 is MGHRA and CDR2 YSYEKL. Trimming shortened V by 1 base and J by 4 bases, and 16 bases separated the two germline ends. Some clones are missing from TCRdb's copy, which holds only in-frame ones; the method was immunoSEQ multiplex PCR. The table lists 150,000 to 190,000 clones, about nine tenths of them singletons. The sequencing used peripheral blood, collected after recovery from COVID-19. The clonotype originates from an adult who had recovered from COVID-19. This chain connects TRBV4-1 to TRBJ1-2, with D possibly being TRBD1 (5 bases). CDR3 DNA: TGCGCCAGCAGCCAAGTGTGGGCAGGGTATGGCTATGGCTACACCTTC. The encoded protein is CASSQVWAGYGYGYTF.